This T cell receptor (beta chain) appears in the sequencing data of a study of CD8+CD57+ T cells in acquired aplastic anemia. Across the study: On average, sorted CD4+ and CD8+ cells gave around 3.3 ug of DNA. As sequenced from healthy donors, CD4+ cells averaged roughly 11 million reads.

This CDR3 is 15 amino acids long. Germline-derived CDR1 and CDR2 are MGHRA and YSYEKL. The V gene lost 3 bases and the J gene lost 7 bases, with 18 bases spanning the gap. Study conclusions and caveats: The study identified 25 to 30 CD8+ CDR3 sequences shared by patients and controls. A significant difference in CD8+ Simpson's diversity between patients and controls was not found.

According to the study, genomic DNA was the template for TCR beta VDJ and CDR3 profiling. TCRdb ran MiXCR on the reads and lists one entry per CDR3 protein. The repertoire holds about 100,000 distinct CDR3 sequences, with 50% to 65% as singletons. Comments on this clonotype: What it binds is unknown. A clone one base away is much larger, so this may be a read error.

This TCR came from a human donor in good health, serving as a control. This rearrangement joins TRBV4-1 to TRBJ1-1; D may be TRBD1 (5 bases). Input material: sorted CD4+, CD8+, or CD8+CD57+ T cells (not recorded which) from PBMCs. The CDR3 region is CASSQETDGDLEAFF. The CDR3 DNA is TGCGCCAGCAGCCAGGAAACCGACGGGGACCTTGAAGCTTTCTTT.